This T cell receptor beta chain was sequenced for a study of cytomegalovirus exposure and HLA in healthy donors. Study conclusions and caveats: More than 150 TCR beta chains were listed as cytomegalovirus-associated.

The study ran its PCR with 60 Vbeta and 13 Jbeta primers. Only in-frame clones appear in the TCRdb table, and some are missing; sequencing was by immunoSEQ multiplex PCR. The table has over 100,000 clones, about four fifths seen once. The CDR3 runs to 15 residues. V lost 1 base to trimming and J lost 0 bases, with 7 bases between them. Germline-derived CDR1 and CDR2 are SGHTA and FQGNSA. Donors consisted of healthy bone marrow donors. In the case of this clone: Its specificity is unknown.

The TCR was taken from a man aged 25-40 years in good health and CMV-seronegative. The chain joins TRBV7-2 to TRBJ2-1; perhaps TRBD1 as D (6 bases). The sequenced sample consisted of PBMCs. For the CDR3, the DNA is TGTGCCAGCAGCTTAGTAGGGGGCTCCTACAATGAGCAGTTCTTC. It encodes CASSLVGGSYNEQFF. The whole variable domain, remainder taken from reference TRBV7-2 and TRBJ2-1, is GAGVSQSPSNKVTEKGKDVELRCDPISGHTALYWYRQSLGQGLEFLIYFQGNSAPDKSGLPSDRFSAERTGGSVSTLTIQRTQQEDSAVYLCASSLVGGSYNEQFFGPGTRLTVL.